Following are 16 T cell receptor beta chains from one sample sequenced in a study of CD8 T cells in Susac syndrome. Random hexamers were used to reverse transcribe the RNA input (about 0.5 to 1 ug). From the immunoSEQ multiplex PCR reads, TCRdb called clonotypes with MiXCR, one entry per CDR3 protein. The table lists about 150,000 distinct CDR3 sequences, 85% to 95% of them singletons. Sequencing was done on a sample of CD8+ T cells from PBMCs. These receptors all come from a human donor with multiple sclerosis.

The V call is TRBV9, the J call TRBJ1-5; weak D call: TRBD1 (6 bases). Germline V gives CDR1 SGDLS, CDR2 YYNGEE. This CDR3 comprises 15 residues. The V and J ends lost 0 bases and 6 bases respectively, with 13 bases between them. The CDR3 is CASSVGQGRGQPQHF. In DNA, the CDR3 is TGTGCCAGCAGCGTAGGGCAGGGGCGGGGTCAGCCCCAGCATTTT. Full variable domain (rest looked up from reference TRBV9 and TRBJ1-5): DSGVTQTPKHLITATGQRVTLRCSPRSGDLSVYWYQQSLDQGLQFLIQYYNGEERAKGNILERFSAQQFPDLHSELNLSSLELGDSALYFCASSVGQGRGQPQHFGDGTRLSIL.

This sequence joins TRBV20-1 and TRBJ2-1; 12 nucleotides agree with TRBD2. Germline CDR1 DFQATT, CDR2 SNEGSKA (reference sequence). With 6 bases clipped from V and 4 bases from J, the junction kept 7 bases outside the gene matches. The CDR3 has 15 amino acids. The CDR3 nucleotides read TGCAGTGCGCCTCTAGCGGGGGGGCCGTACAATGAGCAGTTCTTC. It is translated as CSAPLAGGPYNEQFF.

In its sample, this clonotype was seen once. This chain links TRBV12-3 or TRBV12-4 with TRBJ1-5; no reliable D call. The CDR3 totals 14 residues. V was pared by 3 bases and J by 5 bases, with 11 bases between. The CDR3 loop is CASSLAGSYQPQHF. CDR3 DNA: TGTGCCAGCAGTTTGGCCGGGTCCTATCAGCCCCAGCATTTT.

CDR3 bases: TGTGCCAGCGGGACAGCGAACTATGGCTACACCTTC. Translated, it gives CASGTANYGYTF. J is TRBJ1-2 and V is TRBV14, with 7 nucleotides matching TRBD1. From germline, CDR1 is SGHDN and CDR2 FVKESK. The CDR3 runs to 12 residues. V lost 8 bases to trimming and J lost 2 bases; unmatched junction nucleotides: 2.

V and J are TRBV9 and TRBJ2-1; no definite D call. V lost 0 bases, J lost 7 bases, and 8 bases lay in between. CDR3 length equals 13 residues. Looked up from germline, CDR1 is SGDLS and CDR2 is YYNGEE. The CDR3 sequence: CASSVGAWNEQFF. CDR3 nucleotides: TGTGCCAGCAGCGTAGGGGCCTGGAATGAGCAGTTCTTC.

This clonotype has a single count. The chain employs TRBV4-3 and TRBJ2-7; D is undetermined. The CDR3 sequence is 15 residues long. V lost 7 bases to trimming and J lost 1 base, with 17 bases between them. CDR1 and CDR2 (germline): LGHNA, YSLEER. The CDR3 DNA follows: TGCGCCAGCAAAATATCACTGGGCGATTCCTACGAGCAGTACTTC. It translates to CASKISLGDSYEQYF.

The chain employs TRBV25-1 and TRBJ1-2; D is undetermined. The V end lost 2 bases, the J end lost 4 bases, and 8 bases lay between the germline ends. The CDR3 sequence is 13 residues long. CDR1 MGHDK and CDR2 SYGVNS come from the germline V gene. CDR3 nucleotide sequence: TGTGCCAGCAGTGAAAATATACGCTATGGCTACACCTTC. Amino acid sequence: CASSENIRYGYTF.

The chain links TRBV29-1 to TRBJ2-3; 8 bases fit TRBD1. J gave up 7 bases and V 3 bases, and 12 bases lay outside the gene matches. The CDR3 sequence is 15 residues long. Germline V lookup: CDR1 SQVTM, CDR2 ANQGSEA. CDR3 DNA: TGCAGCGTTGATGTAGTGGACAGGGTCAAGTATACGCAGTATTTT. It encodes CSVDVVDRVKYTQYF.

The rearrangement uses TRBV28 and TRBJ2-5, with D perhaps matching TRBD1 or TRBD2 (5 bases each). Trimming left V 4 bases short and J 5 bases short, with 11 bases between. CDR3 length: 13 amino acids. The germline gives CDR1 MDHEN, CDR2 SYDVKM. The CDR3 spells CASSSDGAETQYF. The CDR3 nucleotides are TGTGCCAGCAGTTCGGACGGGGCCGAGACCCAGTACTTC.

The chain employs TRBV29-1 and TRBJ1-1; no reliable D call. Trimming removed 4 bases at V and 4 bases at J, with 7 bases between. CDR3 length equals 11 residues. Germline values: CDR1 SQVTM, CDR2 ANQGSEA. CDR3 nucleotide sequence: TGCAGCGTTGCAACGATCACTGAAGCTTTCTTT. Translation gives CSVATITEAFF.

This rearrangement joins TRBV9 to TRBJ2-5; 8 nucleotides align to TRBD2. The CDR3 extends over 15 amino acids. V gave up 3 bases and J gave up 5 bases; unmatched junction bases: 9. Germline values: CDR1 SGDLS, CDR2 YYNGEE. The CDR3 DNA reads TGTGCCAGCAGCGCCTATAGCGGGGATGGGGAGACCCAGTACTTC. Protein sequence: CASSAYSGDGETQYF.

This chain links TRBV3-1 with TRBJ2-1; D is perhaps TRBD1 (7 bases). Between the trimmed V and J ends, which lost 0 bases and 1 base, there was a span of 13 bases. The CDR3 extends over 17 amino acids. CDR1 LGHDT and CDR2 YNNKEL come from the germline V gene (reference sequence). DNA for the CDR3: TGTGCCAGCAGCCAAGATGGAGGGGGCGGGTCCTACAATGAGCAGTTCTTC. Its protein is CASSQDGGGGSYNEQFF.

The chain is built from TRBV9 and TRBJ2-1, with D perhaps being TRBD1 or TRBD2 (5 bases each). The ends were cut back, 3 bases at V and 6 bases at J, with 16 bases in the middle. The germline V gene has CDR1 SGDLS and CDR2 YYNGEE. This CDR3 contains 15 residues. The CDR3 DNA is TGTGCCAGCAGCGGGGACGGCTCCCTGGGCAATGAGCAGTTCTTC. Its translation is CASSGDGSLGNEQFF.

This chain uses TRBV27 with TRBJ2-6; TRBD1 is a possible D gene (6 bases). Trimming took 5 bases from V and 2 from J, leaving 25 bases between them. Germline CDR1 is MNHEY and CDR2 is SMNVEV (reference sequence). The CDR3 has 20 residues. This CDR3 reads CASSLPTVGGPRAGANVLTF. As DNA, the CDR3 is TGTGCCAGCAGTCTCCCAACGGTTGGGGGCCCTCGGGCTGGGGCCAACGTCCTGACTTTC.

V and J are TRBV7-9 and TRBJ2-6, with a possible D match to TRBD1 (6 bases). The V gene lost 4 bases and the J gene lost 3 bases, with 13 bases spanning the gap. Looked up from germline, CDR1 is SEHNR and CDR2 is FQNEAQ (reference sequence). This CDR3 spans 16 amino acids. CDR3 loop: CASSSEQGFGANVLTF. CDR3 DNA: TGTGCCAGCAGCTCCGAACAGGGATTTGGGGCCAACGTCCTGACTTTC.

The V gene is TRBV28, the J gene TRBJ2-7, with 9 nucleotides matching TRBD1. CDR1 and CDR2 (germline): MDHEN, SYDVKM. Losses at the gene ends were 6 bases for V and 6 bases for J; bases not matched to a gene: 9. The CDR3 covers 14 residues. The CDR3 spells CASSFSGTGSEQYF. The CDR3 nucleotides read TGTGCCAGCAGCTTCTCCGGGACAGGGTCCGAGCAGTACTTC.